Detailed here is one T cell receptor (beta chain). Its antigen is not known. This entry comes from a study of blood T cells in healthy people across ages. Findings of the study overall: Observed TCR beta diversity per million T cells went down as age went up. This fall followed a roughly linear course with age. From one million sequenced T cells, diversity estimates were lower bounds.

Primed by a sample-barcoded 5' primer and a J-beta primer mix, a second PCR proceeded for 7 to 11 cycles. TCRdb called the 5' RACE reads again in MiXCR, with one record for every CDR3 protein. The sample contains approximately 1,000,000 distinct CDR3 sequences, under 40% of which appear only once. Whenever a sample was processed, at least 6.5 million PBMCs were isolated. Samples each had at least 5.5 micrograms of total RNA extracted. Trimming stripped 1 base from V and 1 base from J, with 16 bases between. Germline V CDR1 and CDR2: SGHTA, FQGNSA. There are 18 residues in the CDR3. The sequence came from a man aged 18 to 35 in good health. V gene TRBV7-2 combines with J gene TRBJ1-4; a weak D match, TRBD1 (6 bases). Sequencing was done on a sample of blood. This chain's CDR3 is CASSLVSRGWRTNEKLFF. In DNA form, the CDR3 reads TGTGCCAGCAGCTTAGTGTCCAGGGGATGGAGAACTAATGAAAAACTGTTTTTT.